The 20 T cell receptor beta chains in this list originate from one sample, sequenced in a study of blood T cell repertoires in COVID-19. This table comes from immunoSEQ multiplex PCR, and its TCRdb copy is limited to in-frame clones, with some not included. Found here are around 620,000 clones, around 90% of them singletons; the top ten hold 0.2% to 0.3%. The sample was peripheral blood. The origin of the receptors is a young woman with acute or convalescent COVID-19.

V gene TRBV5-6 combines with J gene TRBJ1-2, with D perhaps TRBD1 (6 bases). V was shortened by 4 bases and J by 4 bases, with 14 bases between the two germline ends. CDR3 length: 14 residues. Germline loops: CDR1 SGHDT, CDR2 YYEEEE. CDR3: CASSLTGSVYGYTF. The CDR3 DNA follows: TGTGCCAGCAGCCTGACAGGCAGCGTCTATGGCTACACCTTC. Full variable domain (outside the CDR3, taken from reference TRBV5-6 and TRBJ1-2): DAGVTQSPTHLIKTRGQQVTLRCSPKSGHDTVSWYQQALGQGPQFIFQYYEEEERQRGNFPDRFSGHQFPNYSSELNVNALLLGDSALYLCASSLTGSVYGYTFGSGTRLTVV.

The rearrangement joins TRBV6-5 to TRBJ2-6, with 7 bases identical to TRBD1. Germline values: CDR1 MNHEY, CDR2 SVGAGI. The V and J ends lost 3 bases and 0 bases, in that order; junction bases with no gene match: 2. The CDR3 spans 16 residues. For the CDR3, the DNA is TGTGCCAGCAGTTATAGACAGGGCTCTGGGGCCAACGTCCTGACTTTC. Protein sequence: CASSYRQGSGANVLTF.

This clone appeared a single time. The rearrangement joins TRBV5-4 to TRBJ2-7; 10 bases agree with TRBD1. V lost 4 bases and J lost 2; bases outside the gene matches: 6. This CDR3 has 15 residues. CDR1 is SGHNT and CDR2 is YYREEE in the germline V gene (reference sequence). CDR3 sequence: CASSTRQGATYEQYF. The CDR3 region has the DNA TGTGCCAGCAGCACCCGACAGGGGGCAACCTACGAGCAGTACTTC. The full variable domain, with the rest looked up from reference TRBV5-4 and TRBJ2-7, is ETGVTQSPTHLIKTRGQQVTLRCSSQSGHNTVSWYQQALGQGPQFIFQYYREEENGRGNFPPRFSGLQFPNYSSELNVNALELDDSALYLCASSTRQGATYEQYFGPGTRLTVT.

This sequence joins TRBV20-1 and TRBJ2-1; D call uncertain. V lost 3 bases to trimming and J lost 8 bases, with 2 bases between them. CDR3 size: 9 residues. CDR1 DFQATT and CDR2 SNEGSKA come from the germline V gene (reference sequence). In DNA form, the CDR3 reads TGCAGTGCTAGCGATGAGCAGTTCTTC. Its translation: CSASDEQFF.

The chain employs TRBV3-1 (or the pseudogene TRBV3-2) and TRBJ1-2; perhaps TRBD1 as D (5 bases). The CDR3 runs 15 residues. The V and J ends lost 6 bases and 2 bases respectively, with 16 bases between them. Per the germline V gene, CDR1 is LGHDT and CDR2 is YNNKEL (reference sequence). CDR3 residues: CASRATGGANYGYTF. The DNA for the CDR3 is TGTGCCAGCAGGGCCACGGGAGGGGCGAACTATGGCTACACCTTC.

The chain couples TRBV2 to TRBJ1-2; 8 nucleotides agree with TRBD1. Per germline, CDR1 SNHLY and CDR2 FYNNEI. The ends lost 3 bases at V and 8 bases at J; junction bases unmatched: 5. The length of the CDR3 is 13 residues. The CDR3 region is CASSEGQVWGYTF. The CDR3 DNA is TGTGCCAGCAGTGAGGGACAGGTCTGGGGCTACACCTTC.

The V gene is TRBV12-3 or TRBV12-4, the J gene TRBJ2-6; D is perhaps TRBD2 (5 bases). V lost 5 bases, J lost 12 bases, and 14 bases lay in between. The CDR3 loop spans 13 amino acids. This CDR3 reads CASSRTEVTVLTF. CDR3 DNA sequence: TGTGCCAGCAGTCGGACGGAGGTGACCGTCCTGACTTTC.

The V gene is TRBV2, the J gene TRBJ2-7; possibly TRBD2 for D (5 bases). V shed 8 bases and J shed 3 bases, with 11 bases lying between them. CDR3 size: 12 residues. The germline CDR1 and CDR2 sequences are SNHLY and FYNNEI. The CDR3 DNA reads as TGTGCCAGCCGCCGGGGAGACTACGAGCAGTACTTC. Translated: CASRRGDYEQYF.

This clone was counted once. This chain joins TRBV7-9 and TRBJ1-1; 10 nucleotides line up with TRBD1. The germline V gene has CDR1 SEHNR and CDR2 FQNEAQ (reference sequence). After removal of 3 bases from V and 12 bases from J, the junction contained 4 bases not matched to a gene. CDR3 length equals 12 residues. CDR3 sequence: CASSFGQGVPFF. CDR3 DNA sequence: TGTGCCAGCAGCTTCGGACAGGGGGTCCCTTTCTTT.

The chain links TRBV6-5 to TRBJ1-5; 10 nucleotides agree with TRBD1. Germline CDR1 is MNHEY and CDR2 is SVGAGI. The CDR3 has 16 amino acids. J gave up 6 bases and V 0 bases, and 5 bases lay outside the gene matches. CDR3 nucleotides: TGTGCCAGCAGTTACTCCGGGACAGGGGTAGGTCAGCCCCAGCATTTT. Its translation is CASSYSGTGVGQPQHF.

This rearrangement joins TRBV19 to TRBJ2-7; possible D gene TRBD1, 5 bases. CDR1 LNHDA and CDR2 SQIVND come from the germline V gene (reference sequence). This CDR3 has 12 residues. The V end lost 4 bases, the J end lost 7 bases, and 11 bases lay between the germline ends. CDR3 sequence: CASSKRGGEQYF. The CDR3 DNA is TGTGCCAGTAGTAAAAGGGGTGGGGAGCAGTACTTC.

The count of this clone is one. The CDR3 region is CASSPSGMAPAGNTGELFF. CDR3 DNA: TGTGCCAGCAGTCCCTCCGGGATGGCCCCGGCGGGGAACACCGGGGAGCTGTTTTTT. The chain links TRBV7-3 to TRBJ2-2, with D possibly being TRBD2 (5 bases). From germline, CDR1 is SGHTA and CDR2 FQGTGA. V was clipped by 6 bases and J by 1 base, with 24 bases between them. This CDR3 comprises 19 residues. The variable domain in full, with the rest retrieved from reference TRBV7-3 and TRBJ2-2, is GAGVSQTPSNKVTEKGKYVELRCDPISGHTALYWYRQSLGQGPEFLIYFQGTGAADDSGLPNDRFFAVRPEGSVSTLKIQRTERGDSAVYLCASSPSGMAPAGNTGELFFGEGSRLTVL.

CDR3 amino acids: CASSPPGEGDTQYF. The CDR3 coding sequence is TGTGCCAGCTCCCCTCCAGGGGAAGGAGATACGCAGTATTTT. The rearrangement joins TRBV18 to TRBJ2-3; a possible D gene is TRBD1 (6 bases). CDR3 size: 14 residues. The V end was cut by 6 bases, the J end by 5 bases, with 15 bases between. CDR1 is KGHSH, CDR2 LQKENI, per germline.

The V call is TRBV30, the J call TRBJ1-1, with a possible D match to TRBD1 (5 bases). The germline V gene has CDR1 GTSNPN and CDR2 SVGIG (reference sequence). This CDR3 spans 12 amino acids. Trimming left V 3 bases short and J 1 base short, with 6 bases between. CDR3 region: CAWRGPNTEAFF. The CDR3 DNA reads as TGTGCCTGGAGGGGGCCGAACACTGAAGCTTTCTTT.

This rearrangement joins TRBV18 to TRBJ1-3; maybe TRBD1 (5 bases). This CDR3 is built from 16 residues. Trimming removed 5 bases at V and 4 bases at J, with 18 bases between. The germline CDR1 and CDR2 sequences are KGHSH and LQKENI. The CDR3 loop is CASSDLGAGLGNTIYF. DNA for the CDR3: TGTGCCAGCTCAGACCTAGGTGCGGGACTGGGAAACACCATATATTTT.

The chain is built from TRBV5-1 and TRBJ2-3; a possible D gene is TRBD2 (6 bases). The CDR3 has 16 residues. V was cut by 2 bases and J by 0 bases, with 13 bases left in between. Germline assignment: CDR1 SGHRS and CDR2 YFSETQ. As DNA, the CDR3 is TGCGCCAGCAGCTTTAATGCGCGGGGTAGCACAGATACGCAGTATTTT. This encodes CASSFNARGSTDTQYF.

J is TRBJ2-1 and V is TRBV23-1; D call uncertain. TRBV23-1 qualifies as an ORF whose function is uncertain. The CDR3 loop spans 19 amino acids. The V end was cut by 3 bases, the J end by 7 bases, with 28 bases between. CDR3 amino acids: CASSHQADCETYLDNEQFF. The CDR3, as DNA: TGCGCCAGCAGTCATCAGGCCGATTGTGAGACGTATCTCGATAATGAGCAGTTCTTC.

V gene TRBV6-2 or TRBV6-3 combines with J gene TRBJ2-6, with 10 bases matching TRBD2. Germline values: CDR1 MNHEY, CDR2 SVGEGT. V shed 6 bases, J shed 4 bases, and the junction held 3 bases outside the gene matches. The CDR3 is 15 amino acids. DNA of the CDR3: TGTGCCAGCAGCCGACTAGCGGGCGGGGCCAACGTCCTGACTTTC. Protein sequence: CASSRLAGGANVLTF.

J is TRBJ1-5 and V is TRBV6-6; 8 nucleotides line up with TRBD1. Unmatched junction bases numbered 6, after V lost 6 bases and J lost 2 bases. This CDR3 comprises 15 residues. Germline-derived CDR1 and CDR2 are MNHNY and SVGAGI (reference sequence). As DNA, the CDR3 is TGTGCCAGCAGCTGGACAGGGACGCGCAATCAGCCCCAGCATTTT. Translation: CASSWTGTRNQPQHF.

The chain links TRBV19 to TRBJ1-2; no clear D. Germline V gene sequence: CDR1 LNHDA, CDR2 SQIVND (reference sequence). Deletions cut 5 bases from V and 4 bases from J, with 14 bases between. The CDR3 has 14 residues. This CDR3 reads CASSVTRTSYGYTF. CDR3 in DNA: TGTGCCAGTAGTGTAACTCGTACGTCCTATGGCTACACCTTC. Filled out from reference TRBV19 and TRBJ1-2, the complete variable domain reads DGGITQSPKYLFRKEGQNVTLSCEQNLNHDAMYWYRQDPGQGLRLIYYSQIVNDFQKGDIAEGYSVSREKKESFPLTVTSAQKNPTAFYLCASSVTRTSYGYTFGSGTRLTVV.